A selection of T cell receptor beta chains follows, all from one sample in a study of PD-L1 blockade in urothelial cancer. Repertoires were generated with immunoSEQ multiplex PCR, while TCRdb's copy carries only in-frame clones and drops some. This table holds roughly 45,000 clones, 70% to 90% found once. This material consisted of PBMCs, taken around atezolizumab (anti-PD-L1) treatment. The receptor source for this set is a man aged 60 to 75 with urothelial cancer. CDR3s include the opening cysteine and the closing phenylalanine or tryptophan. Each record gives: D gene, V gene, clone size, J gene, CDR3 protein, CDR3 DNA. The D gene is left open where the match is weak. A clone size is listed for some rows: how often the clone was seen (once, few, many), or a class if it is expanded.

D gene: .
V gene: TRBV7-6
clone size: .
J gene: TRBJ1-3
CDR3 protein: CASSIDRRSGNTIYF
CDR3 DNA: TGTGCCAGCAGCATAGACAGACGATCTGGAAACACCATATATTTT

D gene: .
V gene: TRBV13
clone size: .
J gene: TRBJ2-1
CDR3 protein: CASSFRAGRHEQFF
CDR3 DNA: TGTGCCAGCAGCTTCCGGGCGGGACGGCATGAGCAGTTCTTC

D gene: TRBD1
V gene: TRBV7-2
clone size: many
J gene: TRBJ1-3
CDR3 protein: CASSLRQGSSGNTIYF
CDR3 DNA: TGTGCCAGCAGCTTAAGACAGGGAAGCTCTGGAAACACCATATATTTT

D gene: TRBD2
V gene: TRBV11-2
clone size: .
J gene: TRBJ2-3
CDR3 protein: CASSFRSGGGTTDTQYF
CDR3 DNA: TGTGCCAGCAGCTTCCGTAGCGGGGGGGGAACCACAGATACGCAGTATTTT

D gene: .
V gene: TRBV6-1
clone size: .
J gene: TRBJ2-2
CDR3 protein: CASSEGGRVKTGELFF
CDR3 DNA: TGTGCCAGCAGTGAAGGGGGCAGGGTGAAGACCGGGGAGCTGTTTTTT

D gene: TRBD1
V gene: TRBV28
clone size: .
J gene: TRBJ1-2
CDR3 protein: CASSPYRTGGSYGYTF
CDR3 DNA: TGTGCCAGCAGTCCCTATAGGACAGGGGGAAGCTATGGCTACACCTTC

D gene: .
V gene: TRBV6-5
clone size: .
J gene: TRBJ2-3
CDR3 protein: CASSYSPGRTDTQYF
CDR3 DNA: TGTGCCAGCAGTTACTCACCAGGGAGGACAGATACGCAGTATTTT

D gene: .
V gene: TRBV30
clone size: few
J gene: TRBJ2-1
CDR3 protein: CAWSERRDGRFF
CDR3 DNA: TGTGCCTGGAGTGAGAGGAGGGACGGGAGGTTCTTC

D gene: .
V gene: TRBV6-5
clone size: .
J gene: TRBJ1-5
CDR3 protein: CASRPQGLGNQPQHF
CDR3 DNA: TGTGCCAGCAGACCCCAGGGGTTGGGCAATCAGCCCCAGCATTTT

D gene: TRBD2
V gene: TRBV5-8
clone size: .
J gene: TRBJ2-1
CDR3 protein: CASSLAGANNEQFF
CDR3 DNA: TGTGCCAGCAGCCTTGCGGGAGCCAACAATGAGCAGTTCTTC

D gene: .
V gene: TRBV11-2
clone size: .
J gene: TRBJ1-2
CDR3 protein: CASTVNRGGAYTF
CDR3 DNA: TGTGCCAGCACAGTCAACCGGGGCGGGGCCTACACCTTC

D gene: TRBD1
V gene: TRBV2
clone size: .
J gene: TRBJ1-4
CDR3 protein: CASSEAGPDRGAKLFF
CDR3 DNA: TGTGCCAGCAGTGAAGCAGGCCCGGACAGGGGAGCGAAACTGTTTTTT

D gene: .
V gene: TRBV18
clone size: .
J gene: TRBJ1-2
CDR3 protein: CASSPKGQPHNYGYTF
CDR3 DNA: TGTGCCAGCTCACCAAAAGGACAGCCCCATAACTATGGCTACACCTTC

D gene: TRBD1
V gene: TRBV2
clone size: .
J gene: TRBJ1-2
CDR3 protein: CASSELAFGAGDRGDYGYTF
CDR3 DNA: TGTGCCAGCAGTGAATTAGCCTTTGGAGCCGGGGACAGGGGGGACTATGGCTACACCTTC

D gene: TRBD2
V gene: TRBV2
clone size: .
J gene: TRBJ2-7
CDR3 protein: CASLRGSGGTNEQYF
CDR3 DNA: TGTGCCAGCCTCAGGGGTAGCGGGGGCACCAACGAGCAGTACTTC

D gene: TRBD1
V gene: TRBV2
clone size: .
J gene: TRBJ2-7
CDR3 protein: CASSRDRGYEQYF
CDR3 DNA: TGTGCCAGCAGTAGGGACAGGGGGTACGAGCAGTACTTC

D gene: .
V gene: TRBV6-5
clone size: .
J gene: TRBJ2-2
CDR3 protein: CASSYSGPGELFF
CDR3 DNA: TGTGCCAGCAGTTACTCGGGGCCCGGGGAGCTGTTTTTT

D gene: .
V gene: TRBV5-5
clone size: .
J gene: TRBJ2-3
CDR3 protein: CASSLAGTRTDTQYF
CDR3 DNA: TGTGCCAGCAGCTTGGCCGGGACACGCACAGATACGCAGTATTTT

D gene: .
V gene: TRBV27
clone size: .
J gene: TRBJ1-1
CDR3 protein: CASGTLGGRTEAFF
CDR3 DNA: TGTGCCAGCGGAACCCTCGGGGGGAGGACTGAAGCTTTCTTT

D gene: TRBD1
V gene: TRBV7-9
clone size: few
J gene: TRBJ1-1
CDR3 protein: CASSPTGGPNTEAFF
CDR3 DNA: TGTGCCAGCAGCCCGACAGGGGGCCCGAACACTGAAGCTTTCTTT

D gene: TRBD1
V gene: TRBV10-3
clone size: .
J gene: TRBJ2-2
CDR3 protein: CAIRDRGQNTGELFF
CDR3 DNA: TGTGCCATCAGGGACAGGGGGCAGAACACCGGGGAGCTGTTTTTT

D gene: TRBD1
V gene: TRBV30
clone size: .
J gene: TRBJ1-5
CDR3 protein: CAWSTGTGDYQPQHF
CDR3 DNA: TGTGCCTGGAGTACCGGGACAGGGGATTATCAGCCCCAGCATTTT

D gene: TRBD1
V gene: TRBV15
clone size: .
J gene: TRBJ2-2
CDR3 protein: CATSSGQGIGELFF
CDR3 DNA: TGTGCCACCAGCAGCGGACAGGGGATCGGGGAGCTGTTTTTT

D gene: TRBD2
V gene: TRBV19
clone size: .
J gene: TRBJ2-2
CDR3 protein: CASSSWTSGANTGELFF
CDR3 DNA: TGTGCCAGTAGTTCCTGGACTAGCGGCGCGAACACCGGGGAGCTGTTTTTT

D gene: TRBD1
V gene: TRBV10-3
clone size: few
J gene: TRBJ1-2
CDR3 protein: CAITRTGYGYTF
CDR3 DNA: TGTGCCATCACCCGGACAGGGTACGGCTACACCTTC

D gene: .
V gene: TRBV5-4
clone size: .
J gene: TRBJ1-3
CDR3 protein: CASSAAPGPGNTIYF
CDR3 DNA: TGTGCCAGCAGCGCGGCCCCCGGCCCTGGAAACACCATATATTTT

D gene: TRBD1
V gene: TRBV19
clone size: .
J gene: TRBJ1-1
CDR3 protein: CASRGQGAGAFF
CDR3 DNA: TGTGCCAGCCGAGGACAGGGGGCTGGTGCTTTCTTT

D gene: .
V gene: TRBV4-3
clone size: .
J gene: TRBJ1-1
CDR3 protein: CASSQDPGEAFF
CDR3 DNA: TGCGCCAGCAGCCAAGATCCGGGGGAAGCTTTCTTT

D gene: .
V gene: TRBV6-6
clone size: .
J gene: TRBJ1-1
CDR3 protein: CASTRGSTEAFF
CDR3 DNA: TGTGCCAGCACAAGGGGGAGCACTGAAGCTTTCTTT

D gene: TRBD1
V gene: TRBV19
clone size: .
J gene: TRBJ2-6
CDR3 protein: CASSGGQGGTNVLTF
CDR3 DNA: TGTGCCAGTAGTGGTGGACAGGGTGGAACCAACGTCCTGACTTTC

D gene: .
V gene: TRBV5-1
clone size: .
J gene: TRBJ1-1
CDR3 protein: CASSPGQGYTEAFF
CDR3 DNA: TGCGCCAGCAGTCCCGGGCAGGGGTACACTGAAGCTTTCTTT

D gene: TRBD2
V gene: TRBV5-6
clone size: .
J gene: TRBJ2-7
CDR3 protein: CASSTGLAGYTYEQYF
CDR3 DNA: TGTGCCAGCAGCACCGGACTAGCGGGCTACACCTACGAGCAGTACTTC

D gene: .
V gene: TRBV30
clone size: .
J gene: TRBJ2-7
CDR3 protein: CAWSPLRGEQYF
CDR3 DNA: TGTGCCTGGAGTCCCCTCCGGGGGGAGCAGTACTTC

D gene: .
V gene: TRBV4-2
clone size: .
J gene: TRBJ2-2
CDR3 protein: CASSQVAASTGELFF
CDR3 DNA: TGTGCCAGCAGCCAAGTAGCGGCCTCGACCGGGGAGCTGTTTTTT